This record concerns one T cell receptor (beta chain) sequence. This entry belongs to a study of blood T cell repertoires in COVID-19. Study at large: T cells, B-cell-depleted T cells, or PBMCs provided the cDNA or gDNA that served as material.

In the original processing: From reference gene primer amplification, estimates of nucleated cell counts were derived. The protocol was immunoSEQ multiplex PCR, while the TCRdb copy is restricted to in-frame clones and leaves out a portion. V and J calls and clone size are given by that table; D and trimming were obtained from the DNA. Of about 190,000 clones listed, about 88% are singletons. The ends were cut back, 7 bases at V and 2 bases at J, with 18 bases in the middle. The CDR3 has 17 residues. Per the germline V gene, CDR1 is LNHDA and CDR2 is SQIVND (reference sequence). The clonotype originates from a man in his thirties or forties with acute or convalescent COVID-19. The rearrangement joins TRBV19 to TRBJ2-6; possibly TRBD1 for D (6 bases). Source material: peripheral blood. CDR3 DNA: TGTGCCAGTACCCGGGACACCCTGGGCACTGGGGCCAACGTCCTGACTTTC. It codes for CASTRDTLGTGANVLTF.